This TCR beta chain was recorded in a study of shared clonotypes between healthy human individuals. About the research overall: For every donor, three CD4 naive, three CD4 memory, two CD8 naive and one CD8 memory plates were used.

Across several immunoSEQ plates, the genomic DNA of each subset was split evenly. Profiled with immunoSEQ multiplex PCR; TCRdb holds only in-frame clones, not every one. Among millions of clones listed, around nine tenths were seen once. CDR1 and CDR2 (germline): SEHNR, FQNEAQ (reference sequence). The CDR3 loop spans 12 amino acids. V was shortened by 5 bases and J by 12 bases, with 14 bases between the two germline ends. Into CD45RA+ naive and CD45RA-negative memory subsets, the CD4+ cells were split. Sequencing was done on a sample of naive CD4+ T cells sorted from blood. Subset in this sample: CD45RA+ positively selected. The rearrangement links TRBV7-9 to TRBJ2-1; unclear D gene. This receptor was taken from a man younger than 35 in good health. The CDR3 sequence is CASSTGPLGQFF. CDR3 coding DNA: TGTGCCAGCAGCACGGGCCCCCTGGGGCAGTTCTTC.